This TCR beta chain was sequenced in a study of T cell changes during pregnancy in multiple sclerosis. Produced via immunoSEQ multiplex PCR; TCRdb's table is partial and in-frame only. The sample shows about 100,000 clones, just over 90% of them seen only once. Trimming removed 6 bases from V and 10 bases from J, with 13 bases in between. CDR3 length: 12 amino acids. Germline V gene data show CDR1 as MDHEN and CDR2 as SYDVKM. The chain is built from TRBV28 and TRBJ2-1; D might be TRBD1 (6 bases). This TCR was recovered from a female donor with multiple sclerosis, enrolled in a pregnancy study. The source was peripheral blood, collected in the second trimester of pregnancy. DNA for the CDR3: TGTGCCAGCAGGCCCGACAGGAAGGAGCAGTTCTTC. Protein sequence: CASRPDRKEQFF.